This entry lists 28 T cell receptor beta chains sequenced from one sample in a study of CD8 T cells in ankylosing spondylitis. From the 5' RACE reads, TCRdb called clonotypes with MiXCR, one entry per CDR3 protein. The table shows fewer than 400,000 distinct CDR3 sequences, with about 22% occurring only once. Their recognized antigens are unknown. General study findings and limits: For ankylosing spondylitis blood, a TCR beta motif of about eight highly homologous variants appeared characteristic.

Input material: blood, either unsorted or a sorted T cell fraction (not recorded which). The receptor set was obtained from a male donor with ankylosing spondylitis.

This clonotype has only a few counts. The genes are TRBV6-1 and TRBJ1-5; 7 bases align to TRBD1. There are 15 residues in the CDR3. V lost 10 bases to trimming and J lost 0 bases; unmatched junction nucleotides: 9. The V gene's germline CDR1 is MNHNS and CDR2 SASEGT. DNA for the CDR3: TGTGCCAACCACAGGGGACCCTGTAGCAATCAGCCCCAGCATTTT. It encodes CANHRGPCSNQPQHF.

This clonotype turned up a few times. The genes are TRBV11-2 and TRBJ1-2; the match to TRBD1 covers 8 bases. CDR1 SGHAT and CDR2 FQNNGV come from the germline V gene. Trimming took 3 bases from V and 12 from J; bases not matched to a gene: 9. The length of the CDR3 is 13 residues. In DNA form, the CDR3 reads TGTGCCAGCAGCTTGTCAGGGGGCGGAATACACACCTTC. It is translated as CASSLSGGGIHTF.

The chain is built from TRBV4-2 and TRBJ1-5; D is ambiguous. The CDR3 sequence is 15 residues long. Trimming pared 0 bases from V and 4 bases from J, leaving 10 bases between. Germline assignment: CDR1 LGHNA and CDR2 YNFKEQ. DNA of the CDR3: TGTGCCAGCAGCCAAGACGAGGGTCCGAATCAGCCCCAGCATTTT. It translates to CASSQDEGPNQPQHF.

The genes are TRBV7-2 and TRBJ1-1, with TRBD1 matching over 7 bases. V gave up 6 bases and J gave up 6 bases; unmatched junction bases: 7. This CDR3 has 13 amino acids. CDR1 is SGHTA and CDR2 is FQGNSA in the germline V gene. CDR3 in amino acids: CASRRQGGAEAFF. Here the CDR3 DNA reads TGTGCCAGCAGACGACAGGGTGGCGCTGAAGCTTTCTTT.

This chain connects TRBV11-3 to TRBJ2-7; 9 bases fit TRBD2. The CDR3 extends over 14 amino acids. Trimming cost V 5 bases and J 5 bases; bases outside gene matches: 7. Germline V gene sequence: CDR1 SGHNT, CDR2 YENEEA. The CDR3 sequence: CASSLAGSFDEQYF. The CDR3 DNA reads as TGTGCCAGCAGCCTAGCGGGATCTTTTGACGAGCAGTACTTC. The whole variable domain, filled in from reference TRBV11-3 and TRBJ2-7, reads EAGVVQSPRYKIIEKKQPVAFWCNPISGHNTLYWYLQNLGQGPELLIRYENEEAVDDSQLPKDRFSAERLKGVDSTLKIQPAELGDSAVYLCASSLAGSFDEQYFGPGTRLTVT.

The table lists this clonotype with a few counts. The V call is TRBV4-2, the J call TRBJ2-1; D uncertain. In germline, CDR1 is LGHNA, CDR2 YNFKEQ. Trimming removed 4 bases at V and 3 bases at J, with 13 bases between. The CDR3 runs 15 residues. CDR3 residues: CASSRRVRNYNEQFF. The DNA for the CDR3 is TGTGCCAGCAGCCGTAGAGTGCGGAACTACAATGAGCAGTTCTTC.

The chain is built from TRBV28 and TRBJ2-3, with TRBD2 matching 7 bases. V gave up 10 bases and J gave up 5 bases; unmatched junction bases: 3. Germline V gives CDR1 MDHEN, CDR2 SYDVKM. CDR3 length: 11 amino acids. Written as DNA, the CDR3 is TGTGCCATCCGGGGGGTAGATACGCAGTATTTT. Its translation is CAIRGVDTQYF.

The V gene is TRBV3-1, the J gene TRBJ1-1; unclear D gene. Looked up from germline, CDR1 is LGHDT and CDR2 is YNNKEL (reference sequence). The CDR3 has 14 residues. Trimming removed 1 base at V and 1 base at J, with 7 bases between. CDR3 in DNA: TGTGCCAGCAGCCAAGGTCCAGGGAACACTGAAGCTTTCTTT. It specifies CASSQGPGNTEAFF. The whole variable domain, filled in from reference TRBV3-1 and TRBJ1-1, reads DTAVSQTPKYLVTQMGNDKSIKCEQNLGHDTMYWYKQDSKKFLKIMFSYNNKELIINETVPNRFSPKSPDKAHLNLHINSLELGDSAVYFCASSQGPGNTEAFFGQGTRLTVV.

The chain couples TRBV10-3 to TRBJ2-3; D is unresolved. Trimming stripped 3 bases from V and 0 bases from J, with 7 bases between. The CDR3 is made up of 14 amino acids. Germline CDR1 and CDR2: ENHRY and SYGVKD. CDR3 protein: CAISDGRSTDTQYF. CDR3 DNA sequence: TGTGCCATCAGTGACGGTAGGAGCACAGATACGCAGTATTTT.

This clonotype was seen a few times. The genes are TRBV6-1 and TRBJ1-1; 7 bases are a match to TRBD1. Germline CDR1 MNHNS, CDR2 SASEGT. The CDR3 spans 14 residues. Trimming removed 5 bases from V and 2 bases from J; junction bases left unmatched: 5. CDR3 DNA sequence: TGTGCCAGCAGTAGAGGGACAGTAAACACTGAAGCTTTCTTT. Translation: CASSRGTVNTEAFF.

This clonotype was counted only a few times. V is TRBV11-2 and J is TRBJ2-2; D not resolved. Looked up from germline, CDR1 is SGHAT and CDR2 is FQNNGV. Trimming took off 0 bases at V and 4 bases at J, with 12 bases between the two ends. This CDR3 is 16 amino acids long. As DNA, the CDR3 is TGTGCCAGCAGCTTAGAGAGAGCTTCTTTCACCGGGGAGCTGTTTTTT. The encoded protein is CASSLERASFTGELFF.

The CDR3 nucleotides read TGCGCCAGCAGCTTGCGACTAGCGGCCATTAGCAAGGAGGCAGATACGCAGTATTTT. It yields the protein CASSLRLAAISKEADTQYF. The chain employs TRBV5-1 and TRBJ2-3, with 9 bases aligning to TRBD2. The CDR3 contains 19 residues. CDR1 is SGHRS and CDR2 is YFSETQ in the germline V gene. V shed 1 base, J shed 4 bases, and the junction held 16 bases outside the gene matches.

V usage is TRBV7-2 and J usage is TRBJ2-3; D might be TRBD2 (5 bases). The V and J ends lost 5 bases and 7 bases respectively, with 13 bases between them. This CDR3 has 13 residues. The germline V gene has CDR1 SGHTA and CDR2 FQGNSA. The CDR3 sequence is CASSPVPGYTQYF. CDR3 DNA sequence: TGTGCCAGCAGCCCCGTCCCGGGGTATACGCAGTATTTT. Complete variable domain (other parts from reference TRBV7-2 and TRBJ2-3): GAGVSQSPSNKVTEKGKDVELRCDPISGHTALYWYRQSLGQGLEFLIYFQGNSAPDKSGLPSDRFSAERTGGSVSTLTIQRTQQEDSAVYLCASSPVPGYTQYFGPGTRLTVL.

This clonotype was seen a handful of times. This CDR3 is CASMMDRNNQPQHF. The CDR3 DNA follows: TGTGCCAGTATGATGGACAGGAACAATCAGCCCCAGCATTTT. The chain uses TRBV18 and TRBJ1-5; TRBD1 matches 7 bases. V lost 9 bases, J lost 3 bases, and 8 bases stayed unmatched. Germline assignment: CDR1 KGHSH and CDR2 LQKENI. The CDR3 is 14 amino acids. The full variable domain, rest sourced from reference TRBV18 and TRBJ1-5, is NAGVMQNPRHLVRRRGQEARLRCSPMKGHSHVYWYRQLPEEGLKFMVYLQKENIIDESGMPKERFSAEFPKEGPSILRIQQVVRGDSAAYFCASMMDRNNQPQHFGDGTRLSIL.

CDR3 region: CSVVSGGTYNEQFF. The CDR3 DNA follows: TGCAGCGTTGTTTCCGGGGGCACGTACAATGAGCAGTTCTTC. The V gene is TRBV29-1, the J gene TRBJ2-1; the D call may be TRBD1 or TRBD2 (6 bases each). Per germline, CDR1 SQVTM and CDR2 ANQGSEA. The CDR3 is 14 residues long. Trimming stripped 4 bases from V and 4 bases from J, with 14 bases between.

The V call is TRBV20-1, the J call TRBJ2-1; tentative D call: TRBD2 (5 bases). V was cut by 3 bases and J by 8 bases, with 17 bases left in between. Germline CDR1 DFQATT, CDR2 SNEGSKA (reference sequence). This CDR3 is 14 amino acids long. This CDR3 is CSASGKDPWDEQFF. CDR3 coding DNA: TGCAGTGCTAGCGGGAAGGACCCCTGGGATGAGCAGTTCTTC.

This chain joins TRBV20-1 and TRBJ2-7, with D perhaps matching TRBD1 or TRBD2 (5 bases each). V lost 2 bases and J lost 0, with 14 bases in between. There are 15 residues in the CDR3. Per germline, CDR1 DFQATT and CDR2 SNEGSKA (reference sequence). The CDR3 nucleotides are TGCAGTGCTAGAAGAACCGGGGCCCCCTCCTACGAGCAGTACTTC. Translated, it gives CSARRTGAPSYEQYF.

The V and J genes are TRBV12-3 or TRBV12-4 and TRBJ2-5; a weak D match, TRBD1 (5 bases). Trimming shortened V by 2 bases and J by 6 bases, and 13 bases separated the two germline ends. The CDR3 covers 14 residues. The DNA for the CDR3 is TGTGCCAGCAGTTTAAGCAGGGTTTGGAAGACCCAGTACTTC. It codes for CASSLSRVWKTQYF.

CDR3: CASSFPTSPAYYTDTQYF. The CDR3 nucleotides read TGTGCCAGCAGCTTCCCGACTAGTCCCGCCTATTACACAGATACGCAGTATTTT. V usage is TRBV11-2 and J usage is TRBJ2-3, with D possibly being TRBD2 (6 bases). Deletions cut 3 bases from V and 2 bases from J, with 21 bases between. The CDR3 length is 18 residues. The germline gives CDR1 SGHAT, CDR2 FQNNGV.

The chain employs TRBV12-3 or TRBV12-4 and TRBJ2-3, with D unresolved. This CDR3 comprises 12 residues. V was cut by 2 bases and J by 5 bases, with 5 bases left in between. CDR3 bases: TGTGCCAGCAGTTTATTTGTAGATACGCAGTATTTT. It translates to CASSLFVDTQYF.

This clonotype has a handful of counts. V is TRBV9 and J is TRBJ2-1; D gene uncertain. The germline gives CDR1 SGDLS, CDR2 YYNGEE. V was cut by 0 bases and J by 0 bases, with 7 bases left in between. The CDR3 has 15 residues. CDR3 loop: CASSVEAYSYNEQFF. Here the CDR3 DNA reads TGTGCCAGCAGCGTAGAGGCTTACTCCTACAATGAGCAGTTCTTC.

This clonotype turned up a few times. The rearrangement links TRBV24-1 to TRBJ2-2, with 7 nucleotides matching TRBD1. Trimming at V came to 5 bases and at J to 3 bases, leaving 5 bases not matched to a gene. The germline CDR1 and CDR2 sequences are KGHDR and SFDVKD. This CDR3 contains 15 residues. The CDR3 spells CATSGGQRYTGELFF. DNA for the CDR3: TGTGCCACCAGTGGGGGACAGAGATACACCGGGGAGCTGTTTTTT.

This clonotype showed up just a few times. The chain joins TRBV5-1 to TRBJ1-1; D is unclear. Germline V gene data show CDR1 as SGHRS and CDR2 as YFSETQ. The CDR3 contains 15 residues. V dropped 0 bases and J dropped 1 base, with 10 bases sitting between them. The CDR3: CASSLEQRGNTEAFF. The CDR3 DNA sequence: TGCGCCAGCAGCTTGGAGCAGCGGGGGAACACTGAAGCTTTCTTT.

The chain recombines TRBV21-1 with TRBJ2-2; TRBD1 was called by the table and not checked on the DNA. TRBV21-1 is recorded as a pseudogene. The CDR3 spans 19 residues. CDR3 amino acids: CASRKRVPTGSRNTGELFF. The DNA of the CDR3 is TGTGCCAGCAGGAAACGGGTTCCAACCGGGAGTCGGAACACCGGGGAGCTGTTTTTT.

This clonotype occurred many times. The rearrangement joins TRBV12-3 or TRBV12-4 to TRBJ1-5; TRBD1 matches 10 bases. This CDR3 contains 15 residues. Trimming took 5 bases from V and 6 from J; bases not matched to a gene: 7. CDR3 amino acids: CASSARTGGGQPQHF. The CDR3, as DNA: TGTGCCAGCAGTGCCCGGACAGGGGGTGGTCAGCCCCAGCATTTT.

The rearrangement joins TRBV6-1 to TRBJ1-1; the D gene is possibly TRBD1 (6 bases). This CDR3 is 13 amino acids long. V was cut by 5 bases and J by 9 bases, with 16 bases left in between. Germline V gene data show CDR1 as MNHNS and CDR2 as SASEGT. CDR3 coding DNA: TGTGCCAGCAGTCCCTTAGGACAGACGAAAGCTTTCTTT. This gives the protein CASSPLGQTKAFF.

There are a few counts of this clonotype. The chain carries TRBV30 and TRBJ1-4; D may be TRBD1 (5 bases). V lost 0 bases and J lost 8, with 10 bases in between. The CDR3 spans 13 residues. CDR1 is GTSNPN and CDR2 is SVGIG in the germline V gene (reference sequence). DNA for the CDR3: TGTGCCTGGAGTGTGGGACGGTGGGAAAAACTGTTTTTT. Translated, it gives CAWSVGRWEKLFF.

This clonotype was counted once. The chain combines TRBV2 with TRBJ2-4; D may be TRBD1 (6 bases). CDR1 and CDR2 from the germline V gene are SNHLY and FYNNEI. The CDR3 consists of 13 residues. The V and J ends lost 2 bases and 6 bases respectively, with 8 bases between them. The chain's CDR3 is CASSEQGRNIQYF. In DNA form, the CDR3 reads TGTGCCAGCAGTGAACAGGGGCGAAACATTCAGTACTTC.